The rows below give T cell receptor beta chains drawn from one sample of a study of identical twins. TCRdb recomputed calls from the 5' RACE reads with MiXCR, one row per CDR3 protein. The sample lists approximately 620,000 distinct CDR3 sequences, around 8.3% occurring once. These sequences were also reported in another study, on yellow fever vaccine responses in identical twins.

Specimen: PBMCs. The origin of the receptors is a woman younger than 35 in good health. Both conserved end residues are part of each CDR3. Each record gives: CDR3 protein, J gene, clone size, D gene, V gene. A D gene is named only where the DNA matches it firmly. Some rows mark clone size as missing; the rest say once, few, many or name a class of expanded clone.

CDR3 protein: CASSLSGYLQSFEQYF; J gene: TRBJ2-7; clone size: few; D gene: NA; V gene: TRBV27
CDR3 protein: CASSWAGSSYEQYF; J gene: TRBJ2-7; clone size: few; D gene: NA; V gene: TRBV7-2
CDR3 protein: CASRQDRGRFKNIQYF; J gene: TRBJ2-4; clone size: few; D gene: TRBD1; V gene: TRBV28
CDR3 protein: CSARDPIALTYGYTF; J gene: TRBJ1-2; clone size: many; D gene: NA; V gene: TRBV20-1
CDR3 protein: CASSYSAGGEIDTQYF; J gene: TRBJ2-3; clone size: few; D gene: TRBD2; V gene: TRBV14
CDR3 protein: CSARRPGTGEETQYF; J gene: TRBJ2-5; clone size: many; D gene: TRBD1; V gene: TRBV20-1
CDR3 protein: CASSQDWTYYEQYF; J gene: TRBJ2-7; clone size: NA; D gene: NA; V gene: TRBV4-3
CDR3 protein: CASSFDISYEQYF; J gene: TRBJ2-7; clone size: few; D gene: NA; V gene: TRBV5-5
CDR3 protein: CASSSDSLGSYEQYF; J gene: TRBJ2-7; clone size: few; D gene: NA; V gene: TRBV28
CDR3 protein: CASSPSGGGTGELFF; J gene: TRBJ2-2; clone size: many; D gene: TRBD2; V gene: TRBV7-8
CDR3 protein: CASSYSASGGASSYEQYF; J gene: TRBJ2-7; clone size: once; D gene: TRBD2; V gene: TRBV6-5
CDR3 protein: CASSDGQLAKNIQYF; J gene: TRBJ2-4; clone size: NA; D gene: NA; V gene: TRBV2
CDR3 protein: CASSQVVETQYF; J gene: TRBJ2-5; clone size: many; D gene: NA; V gene: TRBV3-1
CDR3 protein: CASSLARLGGLQETQYF; J gene: TRBJ2-5; clone size: few; D gene: NA; V gene: TRBV5-6
CDR3 protein: CSAGGQYGYTF; J gene: TRBJ1-2; clone size: NA; D gene: NA; V gene: TRBV20-1
CDR3 protein: CASSQELAAQETQYF; J gene: TRBJ2-5; clone size: NA; D gene: NA; V gene: TRBV3-1
CDR3 protein: CSAPWGSGSGIQYF; J gene: TRBJ2-4; clone size: NA; D gene: TRBD2; V gene: TRBV20-1
CDR3 protein: CASSLALSGGAFYNEQFF; J gene: TRBJ2-1; clone size: few; D gene: TRBD2; V gene: TRBV5-1
CDR3 protein: CSARDLTAQYF; J gene: TRBJ2-5; clone size: many; D gene: NA; V gene: TRBV20-1
CDR3 protein: CASSYSPTGRTADTQYF; J gene: TRBJ2-3; clone size: few; D gene: TRBD1; V gene: TRBV6-5
CDR3 protein: CASSRGRDTEAFF; J gene: TRBJ1-1; clone size: few; D gene: NA; V gene: TRBV3-1
CDR3 protein: CSVRDGTGNEKLFF; J gene: TRBJ1-4; clone size: few; D gene: NA; V gene: TRBV29-1
CDR3 protein: CSVDWDRDTGELFF; J gene: TRBJ2-2; clone size: NA; D gene: TRBD1; V gene: TRBV29-1
CDR3 protein: CASSPEGANTGELFF; J gene: TRBJ2-2; clone size: few; D gene: NA; V gene: TRBV18
CDR3 protein: CASSLRGLGEQYF; J gene: TRBJ2-7; clone size: NA; D gene: NA; V gene: TRBV5-5
CDR3 protein: CASRVVGETQYF; J gene: TRBJ2-5; clone size: NA; D gene: NA; V gene: TRBV2
CDR3 protein: CASSQEAGGPYTQYF; J gene: TRBJ2-3; clone size: NA; D gene: TRBD2; V gene: TRBV14
CDR3 protein: CSAGVAGGLYEQYF; J gene: TRBJ2-7; clone size: few; D gene: TRBD2; V gene: TRBV20-1
CDR3 protein: CASSSYVTGGPYEQYF; J gene: TRBJ2-7; clone size: few; D gene: TRBD1; V gene: TRBV5-1
CDR3 protein: CASTPLESQETQYF; J gene: TRBJ2-5; clone size: NA; D gene: NA; V gene: TRBV12-3/TRBV12-4
CDR3 protein: CASSPRVAGYQETQYF; J gene: TRBJ2-5; clone size: few; D gene: TRBD2; V gene: TRBV3-1
CDR3 protein: CSVAGFGTGSPEQYF; J gene: TRBJ2-7; clone size: NA; D gene: TRBD1; V gene: TRBV29-1
CDR3 protein: CASRAGTGAQPQHF; J gene: TRBJ1-5; clone size: many; D gene: TRBD1; V gene: TRBV12-3/TRBV12-4
CDR3 protein: CASSQARLAESYEQYF; J gene: TRBJ2-7; clone size: few; D gene: TRBD2; V gene: TRBV4-3
CDR3 protein: CSVEVNHIPGLGEQYF; J gene: TRBJ2-7; clone size: NA; D gene: TRBD2; V gene: TRBV29-1
CDR3 protein: CASSLDRLAGNEQFF; J gene: TRBJ2-1; clone size: NA; D gene: TRBD2; V gene: TRBV7-2
CDR3 protein: CSARSQRGTAYGYTF; J gene: TRBJ1-2; clone size: few; D gene: NA; V gene: TRBV20-1
CDR3 protein: CASSYGRGRTGELFF; J gene: TRBJ2-2; clone size: few; D gene: NA; V gene: TRBV6-5
CDR3 protein: CASSLGSSGRYNEYF; J gene: TRBJ2-3; clone size: NA; D gene: TRBD2; V gene: TRBV7-2
CDR3 protein: CASSPITTGSNQPQHF; J gene: TRBJ1-5; clone size: NA; D gene: TRBD1; V gene: TRBV6-2/TRBV6-3
CDR3 protein: CASSPGRDHNEQFF; J gene: TRBJ2-1; clone size: few; D gene: NA; V gene: TRBV2
CDR3 protein: CASSPLDRGPDTGELFF; J gene: TRBJ2-2; clone size: NA; D gene: TRBD1; V gene: TRBV11-2
CDR3 protein: CASSSHPDRGSYGYTF; J gene: TRBJ1-2; clone size: NA; D gene: TRBD1; V gene: TRBV12-3/TRBV12-4